Below, 18 T cell receptor beta chains from the same sample are listed, as sequenced in a study of blood T cell repertoires in COVID-19 (dated by TCRdb to the early 2020s). Library construction relied on the immunoSEQ multiplex PCR assay. This is the immuneACCESS table as TCRdb keeps it, with only in-frame sequences that have V and J called. A part of the clones is gone; compared with another copy, unresolved V genes explain less than half, and the rest is unexplained. The sample contains just under 250,000 clones, 86% of them found a single time. The ten most abundant clones make up 3% to 3.5% of the sample. Material: peripheral blood. The receptors were sampled from a woman aged 25 to 39 who had recovered from COVID-19.

This clone was picked up one time. The chain carries TRBV27 and TRBJ1-5, with TRBD1 matching over 9 bases. Germline V gene sequence: CDR1 MNHEY, CDR2 SMNVEV (reference sequence). This CDR3 is built from 13 residues. Trimming cost V 6 bases and J 9 bases; bases outside gene matches: 6. The DNA for the CDR3 is TGTGCCAGCAGATTGGGACAGGGTGCGCCCCAGCATTTT. Its translation: CASRLGQGAPQHF.

The J gene is TRBJ1-5, the V gene TRBV6-2 or TRBV6-3; 7 bases agree with TRBD1. The CDR3 has 15 residues. Trimming took 5 bases from V and 6 from J; bases not matched to a gene: 10. Germline loops: CDR1 MNHEY, CDR2 SVGEGT. CDR3 DNA sequence: TGTGCCAGCAGTCACCGGGACAGCCGCGTTCAGCCCCAGCATTTT. It encodes CASSHRDSRVQPQHF.

The rearrangement links TRBV6-2 or TRBV6-3 to TRBJ1-1, with 7 bases identical to TRBD1. After removal of 5 bases from V and 2 bases from J, the junction contained 2 bases not matched to a gene. Looked up from germline, CDR1 is MNHEY and CDR2 is SVGEGT. This CDR3 region has 13 residues. Here the CDR3 DNA reads TGTGCCAGCAGTGGGACAGTCAACACTGAAGCTTTCTTT. This translates into CASSGTVNTEAFF.

This clone was found a few times. This chain joins TRBV5-5 and TRBJ1-4; maybe TRBD1 (6 bases). The length of the CDR3 is 12 residues. The germline gives CDR1 SGHKS, CDR2 YYEKEE (reference sequence). The V and J ends lost 4 bases and 11 bases respectively, with 12 bases between them. The DNA of the CDR3 is TGTGCCAGCAGCCCCGGACAGTTGAAACTGTTTTTT. Translated, it gives CASSPGQLKLFF. The full variable domain, with the rest looked up from reference TRBV5-5 and TRBJ1-4, is DAGVTQSPTHLIKTRGQQVTLRCSPISGHKSVSWYQQVLGQGPQFIFQYYEKEERGRGNFPDRFSARQFPNYSSELNVNALLLGDSALYLCASSPGQLKLFFGSGTQLSVL.

The chain uses TRBV6-6 and TRBJ1-5; a weak D match, TRBD1 (5 bases). Germline-derived CDR1 and CDR2 are MNHNY and SVGAGI (reference sequence). The CDR3 sequence is 15 residues long. V was cut by 6 bases and J by 9 bases, with 21 bases left in between. CDR3 coding DNA: TGTGCCAGCAGACCAATTCAGGGTACCGATAGGCCCCAGCATTTT. Protein sequence: CASRPIQGTDRPQHF.

The gene calls are TRBV25-1 and TRBJ1-1, with D possibly matching TRBD1 (6 bases). The CDR3 extends over 14 amino acids. Trimming took off 3 bases at V and 3 bases at J, with 11 bases between the two ends. CDR1 is MGHDK, CDR2 SYGVNS, per germline. The CDR3 bases are TGTGCCAGCAGTGATTGGGCAGGGGACACTGAAGCTTTCTTT. Residues: CASSDWAGDTEAFF. Looking up the rest from reference TRBV25-1 and TRBJ1-1 gives the full variable domain: EADIYQTPRYLVIGTGKKITLECSQTMGHDKMYWYQQDPGMELHLIHYSYGVNSTEKGDLSSESTVSRIRTEHFPLTLESARPSHTSQYLCASSDWAGDTEAFFGQGTRLTVV.

The genes are TRBV18 and TRBJ2-7, with D unclear. The germline V gene encodes CDR1 KGHSH and CDR2 LQKENI. The CDR3 covers 12 residues. Trimming took off 4 bases at V and 5 bases at J, with 9 bases between the two ends. CDR3 nucleotide sequence: TGTGCCAGCTCACTAGAAGTCGACGAGCAGTACTTC. Protein product: CASSLEVDEQYF.

This clone was seen only once. The chain recombines TRBV18 with TRBJ2-2; 9 positions match TRBD1. There are 16 residues in the CDR3. Germline V gives CDR1 KGHSH, CDR2 LQKENI. The ends lost 1 base at V and 3 bases at J; junction bases unmatched: 3. The CDR3 loop reads CASSPLRQGDTGELFF. The CDR3 bases are TGTGCCAGCTCACCACTTAGACAGGGGGACACCGGGGAGCTGTTTTTT.

This chain uses TRBV5-1 with TRBJ1-2; TRBD1 matches at 11 bases. Losses at the gene ends were 4 bases for V and 7 bases for J; bases not matched to a gene: 6. Germline V CDR1 and CDR2: SGHRS, YFSETQ. CDR3 length equals 14 residues. The CDR3 spells CASSPRTGGIGYTF. The CDR3 nucleotides read TGCGCCAGCAGCCCGAGGACAGGGGGCATTGGCTACACCTTC.

The chain recombines TRBV9 with TRBJ1-4; possibly TRBD1 for D (6 bases). Germline CDR1 SGDLS, CDR2 YYNGEE. The CDR3 is made up of 14 amino acids. Deletions cut 4 bases from V and 3 bases from J, with 10 bases between. The CDR3 bases are TGTGCCAGCAGCTCACAGGGCGCTAATGAAAAACTGTTTTTT. Translated, it gives CASSSQGANEKLFF.

V and J are TRBV4-1 and TRBJ2-7, with a tentative D call TRBD1 (5 bases). Trimming took 0 bases from V and 2 from J, leaving 14 bases between them. Germline CDR1 and CDR2: MGHRA and YSYEKL. The CDR3 covers 16 residues. In nucleotides, the CDR3 is TGCGCCAGCAGCCAAGATGAGACAGCCAGACCCTACGAGCAGTACTTC. It specifies CASSQDETARPYEQYF.

This clone was detected a few times. The rearrangement uses TRBV5-1 and TRBJ1-1; D not certain. The V end lost 2 bases, the J end lost 0 bases, and 11 bases lay between the germline ends. Germline V gene data show CDR1 as SGHRS and CDR2 as YFSETQ. This CDR3 spans 15 amino acids. The CDR3 region is CASSFEWELNTEAFF. The CDR3 coding sequence is TGCGCCAGCAGCTTCGAGTGGGAGCTGAACACTGAAGCTTTCTTT.

V is TRBV9 and J is TRBJ2-5; possibly TRBD1 for D (5 bases). Trimming stripped 4 bases from V and 3 bases from J, with 10 bases between. CDR1 is SGDLS, CDR2 YYNGEE, per germline. This CDR3 has 13 residues. CDR3 protein: CASSIRGEETQYF. Here the CDR3 DNA reads TGTGCCAGCAGCATTAGGGGTGAAGAGACCCAGTACTTC.

The V gene is TRBV6-4, the J gene TRBJ2-5; 13 bases are a match to TRBD2. The CDR3 is 16 residues long. Germline V gene lookup returns CDR1 MRHNA and CDR2 SNTAGT. Trimming cost V 7 bases and J 0 bases; bases outside gene matches: 5. The CDR3 DNA sequence: TGTGCCAGCAATTCCGGGACTAGCGGGAACCAAGAGACCCAGTACTTC. This translates into CASNSGTSGNQETQYF.

The chain recombines TRBV5-1 with TRBJ2-5, with D perhaps matching TRBD2 (6 bases). The germline CDR1 and CDR2 sequences are SGHRS and YFSETQ. Trimming pared 0 bases from V and 13 bases from J, leaving 19 bases between. The CDR3 consists of 14 residues. The CDR3 spells CASSLAGGPTEGYF. Written as DNA, the CDR3 is TGCGCCAGCAGCTTGGCCGGAGGCCCAACGGAGGGGTACTTC.

The chain has TRBV27 and TRBJ1-3, with 7 bases matching TRBD1. Trimming took 4 bases from V and 1 from J; bases not matched to a gene: 16. The CDR3 runs to 19 residues. The germline gives CDR1 MNHEY, CDR2 SMNVEV (reference sequence). The CDR3 sequence: CASSSLESGGGSSGNTIYF. The DNA for the CDR3 is TGTGCCAGCAGTTCCCTCGAAAGTGGAGGGGGCTCGTCTGGAAACACCATATATTTT.

This chain joins TRBV6-5 and TRBJ1-2, with a possible D match to TRBD1 (5 bases). The CDR3 loop spans 15 amino acids. Germline values: CDR1 MNHEY, CDR2 SVGAGI. The germline V and J ends were trimmed by 4 bases and 8 bases, with 20 bases remaining between them. CDR3: CASSSPRDSPGGYTF. CDR3 sequence (DNA): TGTGCCAGCAGTTCCCCCCGGGACTCCCCTGGGGGCTACACCTTC.

This clone was detected only once. This chain uses TRBV5-1 with TRBJ2-1; the D gene is possibly TRBD2 (5 bases). This CDR3 comprises 15 residues. V lost 1 base and J 0 bases, leaving 8 bases between the germline ends. Germline V CDR1 and CDR2: SGHRS, YFSETQ. The CDR3 coding sequence is TGCGCCAGCAGCTTGACGGGAAGCTCCTACAATGAGCAGTTCTTC. Translating gives CASSLTGSSYNEQFF.